Listed here are 2 T cell receptor beta chains from one sample, sequenced in a study of lymphopenia after photon versus proton radiotherapy. TCRdb's copy holds only in-frame clones and misses some; the assay was immunoSEQ multiplex PCR. This table has about 39,000 clones, 92% appearing once. The sample consisted of peripheral blood, taken from a patient treated with photon-based radiotherapy. The receptors originated from a man aged 60 to 69 with cholangiocarcinoma.

V usage is TRBV12-5 and J usage is TRBJ2-7; D is perhaps TRBD1 (5 bases). In germline, CDR1 is LGHNT, CDR2 FRNRAP. There are 13 residues in the CDR3. Trimming pared 6 bases from V and 2 bases from J, leaving 11 bases between. The CDR3 bases are TGTGCTAGTGGAAAGGGGCCCACCTACGAGCAGTACTTC. Residues: CASGKGPTYEQYF.

The chain combines TRBV28 with TRBJ2-2, with 9 nucleotides matching TRBD1. The CDR3 has 13 amino acids. CDR1 and CDR2 from the germline V gene are MDHEN and SYDVKM. J lost 4 bases, V lost 10 bases, and 4 bases had no gene match. The CDR3 region has the DNA TGTGCCAATCGGGACAGGGTCACCGGGGAGCTGTTTTTT. Its translation: CANRDRVTGELFF.